These 12 T cell receptor beta chains originate from one sample sequenced in a study of T cell responses to AZD1222 COVID-19 vaccine. Libraries were prepared by immunoSEQ multiplex PCR; TCRdb keeps only in-frame clonotypes and omits some of them. The repertoire holds about 150,000 clones, 90% seen once, with 18% in the top ten. The sequences come from peripheral blood, collected on day 0 of AZD1222 vaccination. These receptors originate from an adult in good health.

This clone was observed once. The junction shows a germline mismatch at one end, possibly a read error. This chain joins TRBV7-6 and TRBJ2-3; TRBD2 agrees at 10 bases. Germline V gives CDR1 SGHVS, CDR2 FNYEAQ. The CDR3 consists of 11 residues. The CDR3 protein is CASSIQSGGAF. In nucleotides, the CDR3 is TGTGCCAGCAGCATTCAAAGCGGGGGGGCTTTT.

This clone has just one count. J is TRBJ2-1 and V is TRBV29-1; possibly TRBD2 for D (6 bases). The CDR3 extends over 15 amino acids. Germline V lookup: CDR1 SQVTM, CDR2 ANQGSEA. The V and J ends lost 5 bases and 4 bases respectively, with 18 bases between them. The CDR3 reads CSVLGDSDSYNEQFF. CDR3 coding DNA: TGCAGCGTTCTGGGGGACTCTGATTCGTACAATGAGCAGTTCTTC.

The gene calls are TRBV9 and TRBJ2-7; 9 bases are shared with TRBD1. Germline lookup yields CDR1 SGDLS and CDR2 YYNGEE. V shed 3 bases, J shed 5 bases, and the junction held 12 bases outside the gene matches. The CDR3 loop spans 16 amino acids. The CDR3 DNA is TGTGCCAGCAGCGCCGGAACGGGACAGGGATCCCACGAGCAGTACTTC. Translated: CASSAGTGQGSHEQYF.

This sequence joins TRBV5-5 and TRBJ2-1; 9 bases agree with TRBD1. Trimming removed 3 bases from V and 0 bases from J; junction bases left unmatched: 7. Germline CDR1 is SGHKS and CDR2 is YYEKEE (reference sequence). The CDR3 extends over 17 amino acids. CDR3 in DNA: TGTGCCAGCAGCTCACACGGGACAGGGCACTCCTACAATGAGCAGTTCTTC. Translated: CASSSHGTGHSYNEQFF.

The chain carries TRBV6-2 or TRBV6-3 and TRBJ2-7, with D perhaps matching TRBD1 (7 bases). Germline V CDR1 and CDR2: MNHEY, SVGEGT. V was clipped by 6 bases and J by 6 bases, with 12 bases between them. The length of the CDR3 is 12 residues. CDR3 region: CASSPQGGEQYF. The CDR3 DNA is TGTGCCAGCAGCCCCCAGGGGGGCGAGCAGTACTTC.

The gene calls are TRBV6-1 and TRBJ2-3; no reliable D call. There are 13 residues in the CDR3. Germline CDR1 and CDR2: MNHNS and SASEGT. V was pared by 2 bases and J by 12 bases, with 15 bases between. The CDR3 sequence: CASSEFIGRGQYF. The CDR3 DNA reads TGTGCCAGCAGTGAATTTATAGGTCGCGGACAGTATTTT.

The rearrangement joins TRBV7-9 to TRBJ1-1, with D unclear. This CDR3 region has 14 residues. CDR1 and CDR2 from the germline V gene are SEHNR and FQNEAQ (reference sequence). The V and J ends lost 2 bases and 4 bases respectively, with 11 bases between them. CDR3 residues: CASSLKVEGTEAFF. The CDR3 DNA follows: TGTGCCAGCAGCTTAAAAGTCGAGGGCACTGAAGCTTTCTTT.

This clone was observed a single time. The chain employs TRBV25-1 and TRBJ1-2, with 12 bases matching TRBD1. V lost 4 bases to trimming and J lost 4 bases; unmatched junction nucleotides: 4. Germline CDR1 reads MGHDK; CDR2 reads SYGVNS. This CDR3 comprises 15 residues. The CDR3 DNA follows: TGTGCCAGCAGTGCCAGGGACAGGGGGCCCTATGGCTACACCTTC. This codes for CASSARDRGPYGYTF.

This chain uses TRBV28 with TRBJ1-5; D is undetermined. The CDR3 length is 14 residues. V was shortened by 8 bases and J by 4 bases, with 15 bases between the two germline ends. The germline V gene has CDR1 MDHEN and CDR2 SYDVKM. DNA of the CDR3: TGTGCCAGCGGGCATTCCCCTGGTAATCAGCCCCAGCATTTT. It translates to CASGHSPGNQPQHF.

V usage is TRBV11-3 and J usage is TRBJ2-7, with D possibly TRBD2 on 6 matching bases. From germline, CDR1 is SGHNT and CDR2 YENEEA. The CDR3 spans 13 residues. V lost 3 bases to trimming and J lost 2 bases, with 8 bases between them. DNA of the CDR3: TGTGCCAGCAGCTTGGGCGGGACCTACGAGCAGTACTTC. It translates to CASSLGGTYEQYF.

In its sample, this clone was seen a few times. The rearrangement joins TRBV29-1 to TRBJ2-7, with TRBD1 matching over 7 bases. The CDR3 consists of 12 residues. Germline CDR1 reads SQVTM; CDR2 reads ANQGSEA. The V and J ends lost 3 bases and 6 bases, in that order; junction bases with no gene match: 5. The CDR3 sequence: CSVEGQLSEQYF. Here the CDR3 DNA reads TGCAGCGTTGAGGGACAGCTATCCGAGCAGTACTTC.

The chain carries TRBV6-1 and TRBJ1-2, with D maybe TRBD1 (6 bases). CDR1 is MNHNS, CDR2 SASEGT, per germline. CDR3 length: 13 amino acids. The V end was cut by 1 base, the J end by 8 bases, with 11 bases between. The CDR3 reads CASSEGGGRGYTF. CDR3 DNA: TGTGCCAGCAGTGAAGGGGGGGGGCGAGGCTACACCTTC.